This T cell receptor beta chain was sequenced during a study of T cells after posttransplantation cyclophosphamide. Study-level results: TRB clonality was highly associated with recipient CMV seropositivity and reactivation.

The CDR3 contains 14 residues. The germline CDR1 and CDR2 sequences are SQVTM and ANQGSEA. V trimming: 7 bases; J trimming: 0 bases; junction bases outside the gene matches: 8. Control samples came 1 year after myeloablative marrow transplants with methotrexate plus calcineurin inhibitor. About this clone itself: Its specificity is not known.

Only in-frame clones appear in the TCRdb table, and some are missing; sequencing was by immunoSEQ multiplex PCR. Altogether about 22,000 clones are present, roughly 90% being singletons, with the ten largest covering about 7.9%. This chain joins TRBV29-1 and TRBJ2-7, with 8 bases fitting TRBD2. The sequencing used PBMCs, collected after an allogeneic stem cell transplant with a calcineurin inhibitor and methotrexate. The origin of this receptor is a female patient between 50 and 59 years old who received an allogeneic stem cell transplant from an unrelated donor, was CMV-positive, and had chronic GVHD only. Some T cells here may be from the graft donor. The CDR3 nucleotides read TGCAGCGGCATCACTAGCGGAATCTCCTACGAGCAGTACTTC. Translation gives CSGITSGISYEQYF.